The T cell receptor (beta chain) described here comes from a study of blood T cell repertoires in COVID-19. About the study: Acute and convalescent COVID-19 samples came from the United States, Italy and Spain.

As processed by the authors: Quantification of nucleated cells was approximated via reference gene primer amplification. Some clones are missing from TCRdb's copy, which holds only in-frame ones; the method was immunoSEQ multiplex PCR. The DNA gave D and trimming, while V, J and clone size come from that table. The top ten hold approximately 3.7% of the sample, which has about 240,000 clones, 80% to 90% seen once. Germline CDR1 reads KGHDR; CDR2 reads SFDVKD. The CDR3 runs to 15 residues. Trimming took off 4 bases at V and 2 bases at J, with 14 bases between the two ends. The V and J genes are TRBV24-1 and TRBJ2-7; no reliable D call. The sequencing input was PBMCs or T cells enriched from blood (not recorded which). This clonotype was sampled from a woman aged 25-40 years who had recovered from COVID-19. For the CDR3, the DNA is TGTGCCACCAGTGACCCCCCGCGCGGAGCCTACGAGCAGTACTTC. This encodes CATSDPPRGAYEQYF.